One T cell receptor (beta chain) is described in this entry. The data were taken from a study of control samples from healthy donors and cancer patients. This CDR3 comprises 15 residues. The germline gives CDR1 MDHEN, CDR2 SYDVKM. Unmatched junction bases numbered 6, after V lost 5 bases and J lost 3 bases. Generated by immunoSEQ multiplex PCR, the TCRdb table keeps only in-frame clones and is missing some. Among about 150,000 clones listed, around 94% were seen once. The sample comprised blood. The sequence derives from a woman younger than 30 in good health. J is TRBJ1-4 and V is TRBV28, with 7 positions matching TRBD1. The CDR3 region is CASSTRQGPNEKLFF. In DNA form, the CDR3 reads TGTGCCAGCAGTACTCGACAGGGCCCTAATGAAAAACTGTTTTTT.